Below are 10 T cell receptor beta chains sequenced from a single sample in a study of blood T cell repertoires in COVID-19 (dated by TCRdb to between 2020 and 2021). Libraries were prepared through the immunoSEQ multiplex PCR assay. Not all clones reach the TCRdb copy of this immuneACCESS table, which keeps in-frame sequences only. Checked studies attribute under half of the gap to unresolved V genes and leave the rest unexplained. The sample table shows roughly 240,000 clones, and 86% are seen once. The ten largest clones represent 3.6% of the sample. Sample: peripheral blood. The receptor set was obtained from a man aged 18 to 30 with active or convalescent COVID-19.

The CDR3 protein is CASSLASSHSSHEQYF. CDR3 coding DNA: TGTGCCAGCAGCTTAGCGTCTAGCCATTCGTCCCACGAGCAGTACTTC. V gene TRBV7-9 combines with J gene TRBJ2-7, with D possibly TRBD2 on 5 matching bases. The CDR3 spans 16 residues. Trimming pared 0 bases from V and 5 bases from J, leaving 17 bases between. Germline V gives CDR1 SEHNR, CDR2 FQNEAQ (reference sequence).

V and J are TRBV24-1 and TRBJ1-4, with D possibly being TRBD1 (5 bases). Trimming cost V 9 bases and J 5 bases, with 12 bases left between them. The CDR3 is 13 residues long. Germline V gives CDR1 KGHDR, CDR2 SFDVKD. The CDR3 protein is CATGDSLNEKLFF. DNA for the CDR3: TGTGCCACCGGAGACAGCTTGAATGAAAAACTGTTTTTT.

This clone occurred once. The CDR3 spells CASTRSGGTDTQYF. The CDR3 region has the DNA TGTGCCAGCACCCGGAGCGGTGGCACAGATACGCAGTATTTT. The chain carries TRBV27 and TRBJ2-3, with D possibly matching TRBD2 (5 bases). The CDR3 length is 14 residues. V was pared by 7 bases and J by 1 base, with 12 bases between. Looked up from germline, CDR1 is MNHEY and CDR2 is SMNVEV (reference sequence).

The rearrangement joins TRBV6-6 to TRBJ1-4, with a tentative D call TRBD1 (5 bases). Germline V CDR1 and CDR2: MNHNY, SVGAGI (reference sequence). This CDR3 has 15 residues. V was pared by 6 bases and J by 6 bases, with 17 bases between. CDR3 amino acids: CASRRQGRKDEKLFF. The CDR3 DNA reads TGTGCCAGCAGACGGCAGGGAAGAAAGGATGAAAAACTGTTTTTT.

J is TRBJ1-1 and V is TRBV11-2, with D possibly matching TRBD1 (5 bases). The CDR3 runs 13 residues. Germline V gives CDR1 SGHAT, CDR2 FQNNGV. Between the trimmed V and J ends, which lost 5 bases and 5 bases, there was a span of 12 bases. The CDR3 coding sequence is TGTGCCAGCAGCCTGGGGCGCGTGACTGAAGCTTTCTTT. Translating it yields CASSLGRVTEAFF.

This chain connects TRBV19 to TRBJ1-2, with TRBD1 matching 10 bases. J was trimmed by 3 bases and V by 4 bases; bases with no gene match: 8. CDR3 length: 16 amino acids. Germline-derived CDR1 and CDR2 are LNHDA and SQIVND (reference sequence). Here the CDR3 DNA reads TGTGCCAGTAGTAGCTCCGGGACAGGGGTAGACTATGGCTACACCTTC. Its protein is CASSSSGTGVDYGYTF.

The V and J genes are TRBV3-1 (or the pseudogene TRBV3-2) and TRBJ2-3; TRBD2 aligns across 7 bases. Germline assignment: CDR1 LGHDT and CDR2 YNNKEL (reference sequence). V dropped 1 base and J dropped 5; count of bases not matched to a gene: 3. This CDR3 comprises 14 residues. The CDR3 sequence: CASSQAGGEDTQYF. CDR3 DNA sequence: TGTGCCAGCAGCCAAGCGGGGGGTGAAGATACGCAGTATTTT.

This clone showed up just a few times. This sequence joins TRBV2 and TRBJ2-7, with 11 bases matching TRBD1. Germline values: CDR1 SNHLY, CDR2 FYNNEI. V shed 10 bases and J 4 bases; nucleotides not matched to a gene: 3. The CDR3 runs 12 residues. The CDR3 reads CATGQGGYEQYF. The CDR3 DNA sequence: TGTGCCACGGGACAGGGGGGTTACGAGCAGTACTTC.

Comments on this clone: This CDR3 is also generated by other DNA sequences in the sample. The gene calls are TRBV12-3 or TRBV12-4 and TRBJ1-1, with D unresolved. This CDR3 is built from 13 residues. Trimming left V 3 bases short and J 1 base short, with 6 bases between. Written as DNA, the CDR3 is TGTGCCAGCAGTTTTGGAGGGAACACTGAAGCTTTCTTT. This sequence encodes CASSFGGNTEAFF.

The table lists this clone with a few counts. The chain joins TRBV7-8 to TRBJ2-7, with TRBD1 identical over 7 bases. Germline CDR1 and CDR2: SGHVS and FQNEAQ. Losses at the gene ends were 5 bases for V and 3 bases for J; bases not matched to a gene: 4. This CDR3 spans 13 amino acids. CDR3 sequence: CASSRTGDYEQYF. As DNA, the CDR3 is TGTGCCAGCAGCCGCACAGGGGACTACGAGCAGTACTTC. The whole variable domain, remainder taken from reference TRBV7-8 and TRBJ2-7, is GAGVSQSPRYKVAKRGQDVALRCDPISGHVSLFWYQQALGQGPEFLTYFQNEAQLDKSGLPSDRFFAERPEGSVSTLKIQRTQQEDSAVYLCASSRTGDYEQYFGPGTRLTVT.